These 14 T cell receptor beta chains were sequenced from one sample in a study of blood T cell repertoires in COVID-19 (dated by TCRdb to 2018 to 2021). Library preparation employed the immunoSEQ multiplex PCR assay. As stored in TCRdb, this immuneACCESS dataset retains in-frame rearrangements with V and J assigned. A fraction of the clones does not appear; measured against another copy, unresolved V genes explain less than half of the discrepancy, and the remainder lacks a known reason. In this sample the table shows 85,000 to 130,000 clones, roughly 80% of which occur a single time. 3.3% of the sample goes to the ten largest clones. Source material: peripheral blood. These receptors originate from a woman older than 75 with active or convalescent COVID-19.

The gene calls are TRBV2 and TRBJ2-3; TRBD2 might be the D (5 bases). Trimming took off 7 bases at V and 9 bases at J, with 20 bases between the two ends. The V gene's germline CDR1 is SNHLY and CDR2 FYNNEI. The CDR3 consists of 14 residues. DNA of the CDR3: TGTGCCAGCACCCAGGCCAGGAACCCGGGGACGCAGTATTTT. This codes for CASTQARNPGTQYF.

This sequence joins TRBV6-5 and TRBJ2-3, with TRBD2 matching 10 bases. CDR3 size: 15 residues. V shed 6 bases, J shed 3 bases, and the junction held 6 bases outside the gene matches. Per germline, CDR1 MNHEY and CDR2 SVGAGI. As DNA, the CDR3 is TGTGCCAGCAGCACTAGCGGGGCCTCGACAGATACGCAGTATTTT. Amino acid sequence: CASSTSGASTDTQYF.

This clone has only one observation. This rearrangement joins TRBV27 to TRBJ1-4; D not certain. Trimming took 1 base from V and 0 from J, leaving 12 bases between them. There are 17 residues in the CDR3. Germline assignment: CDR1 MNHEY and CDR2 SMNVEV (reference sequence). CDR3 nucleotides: TGTGCCAGCAGTTTATTTTCCGTATCAGCAACTAATGAAAAACTGTTTTTT. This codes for CASSLFSVSATNEKLFF.

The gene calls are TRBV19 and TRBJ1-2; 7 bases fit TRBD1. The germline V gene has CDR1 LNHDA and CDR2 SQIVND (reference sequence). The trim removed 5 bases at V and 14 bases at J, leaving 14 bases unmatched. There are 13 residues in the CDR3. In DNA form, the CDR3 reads TGTGCCAGTAGTGTCGTCGAGGGGGCTGAGAATACCTTC. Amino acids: CASSVVEGAENTF.

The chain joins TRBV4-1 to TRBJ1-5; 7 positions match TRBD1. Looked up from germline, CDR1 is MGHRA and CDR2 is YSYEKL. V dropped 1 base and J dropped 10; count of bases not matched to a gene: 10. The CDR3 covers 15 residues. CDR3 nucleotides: TGCGCCAGCAGCCAAGCGGGACAGCCCGTTTCTCCCCAGCATTTT. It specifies CASSQAGQPVSPQHF.

The CDR3, as DNA: TGTGCCAGCTCACTACTCCGGGACAGGGCGTCCTACGAGCAGTACTTC. Translating gives CASSLLRDRASYEQYF. The chain employs TRBV18 and TRBJ2-7; TRBD1 aligns across 9 bases. The CDR3 is 16 residues long. CDR1 is KGHSH, CDR2 LQKENI, per germline. The ends lost 4 bases at V and 1 base at J; junction bases unmatched: 8.

This chain's CDR3 is CASSFPSGGASYNEQFF. CDR3 DNA sequence: TGTGCCAGCAGTTTTCCCAGCGGGGGGGCCAGCTACAATGAGCAGTTCTTC. V gene TRBV27 combines with J gene TRBJ2-1; 10 bases map to TRBD2. There are 17 residues in the CDR3. The junction had 8 bases not matched to a gene; V was cut back by 3 bases and J by 3 bases. The germline V gene encodes CDR1 MNHEY and CDR2 SMNVEV (reference sequence).

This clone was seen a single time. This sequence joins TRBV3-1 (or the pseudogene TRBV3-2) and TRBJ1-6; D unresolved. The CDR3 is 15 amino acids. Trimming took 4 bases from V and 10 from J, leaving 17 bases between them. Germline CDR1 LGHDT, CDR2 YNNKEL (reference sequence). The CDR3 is CASSPQAEGSSPLHF. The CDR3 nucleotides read TGTGCCAGCAGCCCCCAGGCAGAGGGCAGCTCACCCCTCCACTTT.

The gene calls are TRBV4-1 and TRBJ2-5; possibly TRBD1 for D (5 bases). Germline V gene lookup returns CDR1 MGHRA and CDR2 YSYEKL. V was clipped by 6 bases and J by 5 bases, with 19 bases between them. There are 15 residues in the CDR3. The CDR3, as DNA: TGCGCCAGCAGACCACAGGTGACCGCTGAGGAGACCCAGTACTTC. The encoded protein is CASRPQVTAEETQYF.

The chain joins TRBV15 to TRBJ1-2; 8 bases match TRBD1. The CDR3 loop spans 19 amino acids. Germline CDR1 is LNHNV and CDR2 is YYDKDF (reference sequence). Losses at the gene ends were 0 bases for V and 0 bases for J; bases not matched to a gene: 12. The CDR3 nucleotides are TGTGCCACCAGCAGAGATCTCAGACAGGGGCATTCGACTAACTATGGCTACACCTTC. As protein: CATSRDLRQGHSTNYGYTF.

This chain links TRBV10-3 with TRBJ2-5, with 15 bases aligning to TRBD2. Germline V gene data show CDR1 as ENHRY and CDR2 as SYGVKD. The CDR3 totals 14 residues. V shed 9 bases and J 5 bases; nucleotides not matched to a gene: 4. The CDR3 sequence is CAIGTSGGRETQYF. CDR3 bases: TGTGCCATAGGGACTAGCGGGGGGAGGGAGACCCAGTACTTC.

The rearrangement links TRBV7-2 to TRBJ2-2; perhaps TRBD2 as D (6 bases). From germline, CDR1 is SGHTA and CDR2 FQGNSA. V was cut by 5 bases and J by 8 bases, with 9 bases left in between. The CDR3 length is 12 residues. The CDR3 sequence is CASSRGMGELFF. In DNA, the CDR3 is TGTGCCAGCAGCCGGGGGATGGGGGAGCTGTTTTTT.

Here the CDR3 DNA reads TGTGCCAGCCGACCAGGGTCGGGGGATAATTCACCCCTCCACTTT. Translated, it gives CASRPGSGDNSPLHF. J is TRBJ1-6 and V is TRBV2; D perhaps matches TRBD1 (5 bases). Germline lookup yields CDR1 SNHLY and CDR2 FYNNEI. Deletions cut 8 bases from V and 5 bases from J, with 16 bases between. The CDR3 is made up of 15 amino acids.

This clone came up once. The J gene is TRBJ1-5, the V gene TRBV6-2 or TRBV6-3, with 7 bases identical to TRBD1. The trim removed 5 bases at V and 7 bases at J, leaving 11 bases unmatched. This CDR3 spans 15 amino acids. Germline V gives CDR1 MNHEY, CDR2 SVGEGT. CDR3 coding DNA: TGTGCCAGCAGTAGACAGGGCGATCGCGTACAGCCCCAGCATTTT. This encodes CASSRQGDRVQPQHF.